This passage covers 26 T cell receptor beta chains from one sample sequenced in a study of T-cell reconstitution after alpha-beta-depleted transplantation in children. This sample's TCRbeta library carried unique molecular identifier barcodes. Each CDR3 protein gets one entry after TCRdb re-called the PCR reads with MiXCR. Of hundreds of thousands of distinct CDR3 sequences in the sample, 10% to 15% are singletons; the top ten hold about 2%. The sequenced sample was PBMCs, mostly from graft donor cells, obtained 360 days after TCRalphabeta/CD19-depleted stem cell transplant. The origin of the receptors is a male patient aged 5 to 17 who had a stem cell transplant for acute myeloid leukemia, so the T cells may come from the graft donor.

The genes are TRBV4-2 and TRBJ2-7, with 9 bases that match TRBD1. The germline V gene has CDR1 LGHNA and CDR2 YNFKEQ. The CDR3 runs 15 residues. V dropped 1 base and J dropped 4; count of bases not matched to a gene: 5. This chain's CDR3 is CASSQVRTGVYEQYF. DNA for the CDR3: TGTGCCAGCAGCCAAGTACGGACAGGGGTGTACGAGCAGTACTTC.

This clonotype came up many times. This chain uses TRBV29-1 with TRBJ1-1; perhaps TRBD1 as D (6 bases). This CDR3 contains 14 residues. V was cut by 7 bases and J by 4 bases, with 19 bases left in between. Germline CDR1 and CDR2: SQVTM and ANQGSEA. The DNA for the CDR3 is TGCAGCGCAAGTGGCGGGGGCGCGGGCACTGAAGCTTTCTTT. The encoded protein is CSASGGGAGTEAFF. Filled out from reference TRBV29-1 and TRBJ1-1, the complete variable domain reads SAVISQKPSRDICQRGTSLTIQCQVDSQVTMMFWYRQQPGQSLTLIATANQGSEATYESGFVIDKFPISRPNLTFSTLTVSNMSPEDSSIYLCSASGGGAGTEAFFGQGTRLTVV.

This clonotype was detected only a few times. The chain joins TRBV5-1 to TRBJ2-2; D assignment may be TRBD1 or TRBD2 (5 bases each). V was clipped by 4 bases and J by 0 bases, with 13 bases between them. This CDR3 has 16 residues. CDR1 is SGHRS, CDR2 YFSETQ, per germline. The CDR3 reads CASSPRGVSNTGELFF. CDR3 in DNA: TGCGCCAGCAGCCCTAGAGGGGTCTCGAACACCGGGGAGCTGTTTTTT.

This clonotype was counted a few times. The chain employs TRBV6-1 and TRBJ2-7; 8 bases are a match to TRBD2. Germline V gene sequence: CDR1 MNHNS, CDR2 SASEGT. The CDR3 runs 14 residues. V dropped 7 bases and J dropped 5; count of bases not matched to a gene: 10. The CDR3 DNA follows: TGTGCCAGCACGTCAGCGGGAGAACTCGACGAGCAGTACTTC. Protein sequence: CASTSAGELDEQYF.

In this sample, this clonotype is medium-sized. CDR3: CASSQVGLAGANEQFF. CDR3 DNA sequence: TGTGCCAGCAGCCAAGTTGGGCTAGCGGGAGCCAATGAGCAGTTCTTC. This chain uses TRBV3-1 with TRBJ2-1, with 10 positions matching TRBD2. After removal of 1 base from V and 6 bases from J, the junction contained 6 bases not matched to a gene. The CDR3 loop spans 16 amino acids. Germline lookup yields CDR1 LGHDT and CDR2 YNNKEL (reference sequence).

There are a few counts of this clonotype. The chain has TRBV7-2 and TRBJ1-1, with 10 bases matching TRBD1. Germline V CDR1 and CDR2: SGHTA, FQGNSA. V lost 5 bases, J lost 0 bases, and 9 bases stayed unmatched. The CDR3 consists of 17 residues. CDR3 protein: CASSRTPGQGLNTEAFF. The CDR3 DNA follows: TGTGCCAGCAGCCGAACTCCGGGACAGGGGTTGAACACTGAAGCTTTCTTT.

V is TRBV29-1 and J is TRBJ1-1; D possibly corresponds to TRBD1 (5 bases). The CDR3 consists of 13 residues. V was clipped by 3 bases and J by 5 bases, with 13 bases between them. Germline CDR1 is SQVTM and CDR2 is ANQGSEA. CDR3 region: CSVDVSGRTEAFF. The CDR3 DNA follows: TGCAGCGTTGACGTCTCAGGGAGGACTGAAGCTTTCTTT. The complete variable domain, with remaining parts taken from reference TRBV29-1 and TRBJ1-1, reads SAVISQKPSRDICQRGTSLTIQCQVDSQVTMMFWYRQQPGQSLTLIATANQGSEATYESGFVIDKFPISRPNLTFSTLTVSNMSPEDSSIYLCSVDVSGRTEAFFGQGTRLTVV.

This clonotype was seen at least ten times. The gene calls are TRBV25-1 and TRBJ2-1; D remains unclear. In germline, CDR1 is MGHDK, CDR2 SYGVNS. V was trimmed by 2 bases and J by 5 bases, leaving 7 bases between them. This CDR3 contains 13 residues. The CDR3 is CASSERVDNEQFF. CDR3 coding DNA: TGTGCCAGCAGTGAACGGGTGGACAATGAGCAGTTCTTC.

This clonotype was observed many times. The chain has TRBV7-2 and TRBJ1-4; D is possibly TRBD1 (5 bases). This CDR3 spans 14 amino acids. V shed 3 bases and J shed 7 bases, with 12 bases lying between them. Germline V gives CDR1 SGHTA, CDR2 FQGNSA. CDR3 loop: CASSFVRGGEKLFF. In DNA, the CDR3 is TGTGCCAGCAGCTTTGTCCGGGGCGGTGAAAAACTGTTTTTT.

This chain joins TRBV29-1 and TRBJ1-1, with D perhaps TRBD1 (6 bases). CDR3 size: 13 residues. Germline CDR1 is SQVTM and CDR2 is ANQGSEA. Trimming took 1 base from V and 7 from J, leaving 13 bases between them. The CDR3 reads CSVEGGRNGEAFF. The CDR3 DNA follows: TGCAGCGTTGAAGGGGGGCGAAACGGTGAAGCTTTCTTT. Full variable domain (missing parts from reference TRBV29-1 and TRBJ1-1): SAVISQKPSRDICQRGTSLTIQCQVDSQVTMMFWYRQQPGQSLTLIATANQGSEATYESGFVIDKFPISRPNLTFSTLTVSNMSPEDSSIYLCSVEGGRNGEAFFGQGTRLTVV.

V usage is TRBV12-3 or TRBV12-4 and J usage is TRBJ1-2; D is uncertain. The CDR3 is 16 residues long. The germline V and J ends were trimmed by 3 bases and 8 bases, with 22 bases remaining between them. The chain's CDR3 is CASSFAWGGNPRGYTF. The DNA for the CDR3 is TGTGCCAGCAGTTTCGCTTGGGGAGGGAATCCTCGCGGCTACACCTTC.

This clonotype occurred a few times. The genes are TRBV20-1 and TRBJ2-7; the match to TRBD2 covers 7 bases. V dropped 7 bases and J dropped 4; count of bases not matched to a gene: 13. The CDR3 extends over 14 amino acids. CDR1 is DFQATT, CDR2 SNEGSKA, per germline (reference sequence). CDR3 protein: CSVREQGGRYEQYF. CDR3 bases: TGCAGTGTCAGAGAGCAGGGAGGGCGGTACGAGCAGTACTTC.

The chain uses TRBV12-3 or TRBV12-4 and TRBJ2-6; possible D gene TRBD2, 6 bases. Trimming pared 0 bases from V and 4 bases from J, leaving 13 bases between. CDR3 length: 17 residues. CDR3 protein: CASSLARDFAGANVLTF. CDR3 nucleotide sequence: TGTGCCAGCAGTTTAGCGAGGGACTTTGCCGGGGCCAACGTCCTGACTTTC.

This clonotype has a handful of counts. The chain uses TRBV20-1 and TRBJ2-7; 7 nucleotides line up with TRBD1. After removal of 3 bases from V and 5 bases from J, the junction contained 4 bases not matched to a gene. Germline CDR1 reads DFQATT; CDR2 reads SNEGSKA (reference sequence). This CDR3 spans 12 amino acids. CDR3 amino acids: CSASSTGDEQYF. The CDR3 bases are TGCAGTGCTAGCTCCACAGGGGACGAGCAGTACTTC.

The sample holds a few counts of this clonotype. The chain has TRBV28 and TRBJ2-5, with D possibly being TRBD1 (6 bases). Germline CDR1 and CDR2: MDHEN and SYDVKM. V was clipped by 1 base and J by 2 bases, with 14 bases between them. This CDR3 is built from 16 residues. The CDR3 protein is CASSLFRQAIQETQYF. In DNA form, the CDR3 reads TGTGCCAGCAGTTTATTTCGACAGGCGATTCAAGAGACCCAGTACTTC.

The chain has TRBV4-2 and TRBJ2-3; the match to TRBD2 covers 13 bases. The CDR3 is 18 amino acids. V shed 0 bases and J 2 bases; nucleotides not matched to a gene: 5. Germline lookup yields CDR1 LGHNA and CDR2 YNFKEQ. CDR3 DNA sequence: TGTGCCAGCAGCCAAGATAGGGGGACTAGCGGGACCACAGATACGCAGTATTTT. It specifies CASSQDRGTSGTTDTQYF.

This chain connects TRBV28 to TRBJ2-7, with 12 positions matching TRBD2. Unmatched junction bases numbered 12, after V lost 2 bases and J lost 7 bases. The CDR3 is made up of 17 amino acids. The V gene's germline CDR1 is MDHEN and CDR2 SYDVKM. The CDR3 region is CASSLRLAGDMSVEQYF. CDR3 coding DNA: TGTGCCAGCAGTTTAAGACTAGCGGGAGATATGTCCGTGGAGCAGTACTTC.

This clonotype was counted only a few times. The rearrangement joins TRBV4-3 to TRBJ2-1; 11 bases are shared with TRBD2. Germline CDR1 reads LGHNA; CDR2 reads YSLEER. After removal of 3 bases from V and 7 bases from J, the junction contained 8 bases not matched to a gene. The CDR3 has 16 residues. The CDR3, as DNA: TGCGCCAGCAGCCAGGACCTGGGACTAGCGGCGAATGAGCAGTTCTTC. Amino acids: CASSQDLGLAANEQFF.

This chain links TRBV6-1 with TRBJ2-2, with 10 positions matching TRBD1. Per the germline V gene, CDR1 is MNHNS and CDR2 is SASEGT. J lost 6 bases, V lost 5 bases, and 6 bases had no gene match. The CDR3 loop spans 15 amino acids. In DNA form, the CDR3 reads TGTGCCAGCAGTCTCCGACAGGGGGCCCCCGGGGAGCTGTTTTTT. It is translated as CASSLRQGAPGELFF.

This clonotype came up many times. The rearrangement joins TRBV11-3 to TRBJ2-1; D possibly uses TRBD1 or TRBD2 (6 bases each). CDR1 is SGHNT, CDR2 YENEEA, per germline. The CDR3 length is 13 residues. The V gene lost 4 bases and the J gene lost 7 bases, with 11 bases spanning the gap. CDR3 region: CASSSRGPNEQFF. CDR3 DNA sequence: TGTGCCAGCAGCTCCCGGGGGCCTAATGAGCAGTTCTTC.

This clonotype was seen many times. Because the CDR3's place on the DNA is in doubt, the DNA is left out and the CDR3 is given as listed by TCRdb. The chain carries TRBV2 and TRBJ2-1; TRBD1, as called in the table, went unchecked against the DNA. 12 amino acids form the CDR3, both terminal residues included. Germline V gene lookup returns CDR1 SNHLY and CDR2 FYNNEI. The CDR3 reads CASILGGDEQFF.

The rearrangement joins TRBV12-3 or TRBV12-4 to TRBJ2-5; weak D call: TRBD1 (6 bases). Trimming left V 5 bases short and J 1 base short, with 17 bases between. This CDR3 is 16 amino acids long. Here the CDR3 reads CASSKQGYGVQETQYF. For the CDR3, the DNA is TGTGCCAGCAGTAAACAGGGTTATGGAGTCCAAGAGACCCAGTACTTC.

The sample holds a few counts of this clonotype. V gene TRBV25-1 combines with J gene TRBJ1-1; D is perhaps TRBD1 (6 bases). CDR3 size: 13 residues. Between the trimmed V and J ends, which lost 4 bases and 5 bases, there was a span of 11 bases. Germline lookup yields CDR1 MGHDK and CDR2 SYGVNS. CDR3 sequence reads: CASSGQGLTEAFF. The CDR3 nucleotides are TGTGCCAGCAGTGGGCAGGGGTTGACTGAAGCTTTCTTT. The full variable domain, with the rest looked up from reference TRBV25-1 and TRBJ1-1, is EADIYQTPRYLVIGTGKKITLECSQTMGHDKMYWYQQDPGMELHLIHYSYGVNSTEKGDLSSESTVSRIRTEHFPLTLESARPSHTSQYLCASSGQGLTEAFFGQGTRLTVV.

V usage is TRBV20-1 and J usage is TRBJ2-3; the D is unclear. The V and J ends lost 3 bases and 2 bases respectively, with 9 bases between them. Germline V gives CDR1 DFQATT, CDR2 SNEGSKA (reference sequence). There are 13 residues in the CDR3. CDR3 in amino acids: CSASPGFTDTQYF. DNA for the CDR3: TGCAGTGCTAGTCCGGGCTTCACAGATACGCAGTATTTT.

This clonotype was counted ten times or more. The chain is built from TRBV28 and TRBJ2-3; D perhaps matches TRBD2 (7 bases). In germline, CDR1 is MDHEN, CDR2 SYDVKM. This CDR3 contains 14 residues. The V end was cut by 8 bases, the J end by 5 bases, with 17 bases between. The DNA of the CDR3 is TGTGCCAGCCGTGAGGGGGGGGCCGGAGATACGCAGTATTTT. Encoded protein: CASREGGAGDTQYF.

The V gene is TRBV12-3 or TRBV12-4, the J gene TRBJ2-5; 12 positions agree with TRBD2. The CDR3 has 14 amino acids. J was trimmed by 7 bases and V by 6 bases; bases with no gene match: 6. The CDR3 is CASRAGTSGWTQYF. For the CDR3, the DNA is TGTGCCAGCAGGGCCGGGACTAGCGGGTGGACCCAGTACTTC.